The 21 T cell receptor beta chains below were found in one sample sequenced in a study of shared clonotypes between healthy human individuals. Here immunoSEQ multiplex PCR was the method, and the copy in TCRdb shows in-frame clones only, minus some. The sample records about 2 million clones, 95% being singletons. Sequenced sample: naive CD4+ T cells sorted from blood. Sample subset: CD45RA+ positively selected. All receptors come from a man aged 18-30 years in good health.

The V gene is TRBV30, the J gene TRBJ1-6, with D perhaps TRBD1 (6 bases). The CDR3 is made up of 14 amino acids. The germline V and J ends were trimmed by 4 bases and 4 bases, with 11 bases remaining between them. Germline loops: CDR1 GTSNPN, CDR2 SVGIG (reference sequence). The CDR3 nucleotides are TGTGCCTGGAACAGGGAATATTATAATTCACCCCTCCACTTT. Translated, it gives CAWNREYYNSPLHF.

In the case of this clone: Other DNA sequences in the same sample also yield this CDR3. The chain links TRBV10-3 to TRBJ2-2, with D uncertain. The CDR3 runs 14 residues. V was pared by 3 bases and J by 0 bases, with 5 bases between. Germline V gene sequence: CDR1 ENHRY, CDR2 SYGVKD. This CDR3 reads CAISEGPNTGELFF. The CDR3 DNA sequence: TGTGCCATCAGTGAAGGACCGAACACCGGGGAGCTGTTTTTT.

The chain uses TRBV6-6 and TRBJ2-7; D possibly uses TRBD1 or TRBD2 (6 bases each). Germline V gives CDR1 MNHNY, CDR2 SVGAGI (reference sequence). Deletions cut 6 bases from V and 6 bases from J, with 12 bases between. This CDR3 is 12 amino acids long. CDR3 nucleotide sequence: TGTGCCAGCAGATTACAGGGACTCGAGCAGTACTTC. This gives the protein CASRLQGLEQYF.

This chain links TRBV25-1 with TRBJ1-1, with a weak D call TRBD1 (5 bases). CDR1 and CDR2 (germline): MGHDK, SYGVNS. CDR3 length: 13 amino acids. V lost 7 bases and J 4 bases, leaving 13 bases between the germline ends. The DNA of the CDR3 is TGTGCCAGCATCGGTAGGGGTACCACTGAAGCTTTCTTT. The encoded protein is CASIGRGTTEAFF.

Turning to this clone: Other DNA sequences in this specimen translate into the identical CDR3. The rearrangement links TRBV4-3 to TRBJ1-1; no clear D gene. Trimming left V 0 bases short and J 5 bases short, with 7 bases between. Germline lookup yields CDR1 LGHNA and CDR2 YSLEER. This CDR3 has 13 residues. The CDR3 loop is CASSQEVWTEAFF. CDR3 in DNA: TGCGCCAGCAGCCAAGAAGTTTGGACTGAAGCTTTCTTT.

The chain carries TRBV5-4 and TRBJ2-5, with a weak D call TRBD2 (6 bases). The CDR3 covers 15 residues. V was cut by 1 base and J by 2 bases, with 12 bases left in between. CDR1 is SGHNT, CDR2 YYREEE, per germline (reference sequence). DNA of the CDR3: TGTGCCAGCAGCTTGAGGTCAGGAGGGCAAGAGACCCAGTACTTC. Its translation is CASSLRSGGQETQYF.

In nucleotides, the CDR3 is TGCGCCAGCAGCTATCTAGGACAGGGGGTCAATGAGCAGTTCTTC. This gives the protein CASSYLGQGVNEQFF. The chain has TRBV5-1 and TRBJ2-1; 10 nucleotides agree with TRBD1. CDR3 length: 15 amino acids. V lost 3 bases, J lost 6 bases, and 6 bases stayed unmatched. The V gene's germline CDR1 is SGHRS and CDR2 YFSETQ.

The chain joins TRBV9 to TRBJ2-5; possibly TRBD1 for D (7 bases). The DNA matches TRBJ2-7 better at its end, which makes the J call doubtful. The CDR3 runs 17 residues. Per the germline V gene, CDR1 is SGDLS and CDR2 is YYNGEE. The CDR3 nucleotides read TGTGCCAGCAGCGTAGGAACCGGGCAGGGGGGAGTCCACGAGCAGTACTTC. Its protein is CASSVGTGQGGVHEQYF.

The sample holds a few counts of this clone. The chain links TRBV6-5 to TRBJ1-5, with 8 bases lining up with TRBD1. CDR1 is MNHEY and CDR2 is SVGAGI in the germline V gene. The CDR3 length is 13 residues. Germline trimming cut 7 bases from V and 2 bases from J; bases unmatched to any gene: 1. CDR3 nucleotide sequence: TGTGCCAGCAAGGGACAGGGCAATCAGCCCCAGCATTTT. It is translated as CASKGQGNQPQHF.

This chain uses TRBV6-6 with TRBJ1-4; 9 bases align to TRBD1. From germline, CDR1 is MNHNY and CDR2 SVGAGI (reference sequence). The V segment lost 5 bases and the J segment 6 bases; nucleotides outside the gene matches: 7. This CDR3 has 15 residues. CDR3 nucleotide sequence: TGTGCCAGCAGTACAGGGGGCGCCGGGTATGAAAAACTGTTTTTT. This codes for CASSTGGAGYEKLFF.

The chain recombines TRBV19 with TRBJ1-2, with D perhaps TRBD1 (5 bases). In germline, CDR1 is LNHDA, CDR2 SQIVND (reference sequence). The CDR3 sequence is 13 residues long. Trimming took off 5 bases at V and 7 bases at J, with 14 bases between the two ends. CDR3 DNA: TGTGCCAGTAGTCCTCAGGGATTCGGTGGCTACACCTTC. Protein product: CASSPQGFGGYTF. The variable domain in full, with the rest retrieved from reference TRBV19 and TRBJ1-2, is DGGITQSPKYLFRKEGQNVTLSCEQNLNHDAMYWYRQDPGQGLRLIYYSQIVNDFQKGDIAEGYSVSREKKESFPLTVTSAQKNPTAFYLCASSPQGFGGYTFGSGTRLTVV.

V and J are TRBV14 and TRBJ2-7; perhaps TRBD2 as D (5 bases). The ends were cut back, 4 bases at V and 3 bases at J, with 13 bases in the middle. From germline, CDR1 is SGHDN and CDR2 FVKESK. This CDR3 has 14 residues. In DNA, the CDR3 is TGTGCCAGCAGCCGCCCCGGGATGGACTACGAGCAGTACTTC. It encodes CASSRPGMDYEQYF.

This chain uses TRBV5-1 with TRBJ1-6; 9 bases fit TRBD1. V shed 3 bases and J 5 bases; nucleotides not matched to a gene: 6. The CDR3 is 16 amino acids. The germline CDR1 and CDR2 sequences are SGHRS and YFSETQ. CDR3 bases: TGCGCCAGCAGCTCGAATGGACAGGGGAATAATTCACCCCTCCACTTT. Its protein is CASSSNGQGNNSPLHF.

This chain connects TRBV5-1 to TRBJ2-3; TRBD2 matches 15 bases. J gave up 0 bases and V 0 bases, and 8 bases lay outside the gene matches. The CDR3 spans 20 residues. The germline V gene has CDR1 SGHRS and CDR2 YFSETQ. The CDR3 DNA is TGCGCCAGCAGCTTGGGGCCGGGACTAGCGGGGGGTTATAGCACAGATACGCAGTATTTT. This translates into CASSLGPGLAGGYSTDTQYF.

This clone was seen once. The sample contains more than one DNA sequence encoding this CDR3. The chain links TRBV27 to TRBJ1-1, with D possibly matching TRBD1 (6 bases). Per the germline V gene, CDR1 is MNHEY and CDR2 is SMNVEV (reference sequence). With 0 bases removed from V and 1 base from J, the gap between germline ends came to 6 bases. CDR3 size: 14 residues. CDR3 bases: TGTGCCAGCAGTTTATCGACAGGGAACACTGAAGCTTTCTTT. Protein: CASSLSTGNTEAFF.

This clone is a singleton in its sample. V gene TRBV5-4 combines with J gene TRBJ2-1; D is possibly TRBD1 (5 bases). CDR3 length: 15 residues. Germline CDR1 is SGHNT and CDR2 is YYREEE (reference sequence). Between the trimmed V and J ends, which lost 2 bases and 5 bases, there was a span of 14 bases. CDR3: CASSFIRTSDNEQFF. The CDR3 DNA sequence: TGTGCCAGCAGCTTTATTCGGACAAGCGACAATGAGCAGTTCTTC.

In DNA, the CDR3 is TGCGCCAGCAACCAGGAAAGGACAGGCGCAGATACGCAGTATTTT. This gives the protein CASNQERTGADTQYF. V gene TRBV4-1 combines with J gene TRBJ2-3; 7 bases agree with TRBD1. Germline CDR1 MGHRA, CDR2 YSYEKL. This CDR3 is 15 amino acids long. V lost 7 bases and J lost 4; bases outside the gene matches: 11.

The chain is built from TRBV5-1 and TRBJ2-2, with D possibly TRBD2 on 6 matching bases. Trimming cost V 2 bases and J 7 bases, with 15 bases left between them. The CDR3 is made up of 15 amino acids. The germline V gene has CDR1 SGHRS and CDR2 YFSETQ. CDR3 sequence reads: CASSFTPGGVGELFF. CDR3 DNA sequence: TGCGCCAGCAGCTTCACGCCCGGGGGAGTCGGGGAGCTGTTTTTT.

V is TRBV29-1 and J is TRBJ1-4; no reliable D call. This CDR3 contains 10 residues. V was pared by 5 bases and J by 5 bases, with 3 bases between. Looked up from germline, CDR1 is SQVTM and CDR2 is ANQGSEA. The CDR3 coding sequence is TGCAGCGTTCAAAATGAAAAACTGTTTTTT. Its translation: CSVQNEKLFF.

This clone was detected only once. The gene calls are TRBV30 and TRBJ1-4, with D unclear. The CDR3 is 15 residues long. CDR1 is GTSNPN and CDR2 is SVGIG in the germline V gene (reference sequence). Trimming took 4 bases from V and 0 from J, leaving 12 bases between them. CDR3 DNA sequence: TGTGCCTGGAACCGGGCGGGGACAACTAATGAAAAACTGTTTTTT. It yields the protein CAWNRAGTTNEKLFF.

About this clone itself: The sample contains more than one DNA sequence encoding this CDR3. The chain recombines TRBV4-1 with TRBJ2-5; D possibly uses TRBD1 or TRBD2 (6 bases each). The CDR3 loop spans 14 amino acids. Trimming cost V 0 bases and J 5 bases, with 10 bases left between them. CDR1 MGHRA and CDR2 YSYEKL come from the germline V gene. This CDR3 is CASSQDRGRETQYF. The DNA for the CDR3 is TGCGCCAGCAGCCAAGATCGGGGGCGGGAGACCCAGTACTTC.